This TCR beta chain was retrieved from a study of T cells in localized non-small cell lung cancer. V gave up 7 bases and J gave up 5 bases; unmatched junction bases: 9. The germline gives CDR1 MDHEN, CDR2 SYDVKM. The CDR3 length is 16 residues. Note on this clone: Its antigen remains unidentified.

Assay: immunoSEQ multiplex PCR; the TCRdb copy retains only in-frame clones and omits some. The sample includes approximately 45,000 clones, 81% of them seen just once. Study-level points and caveats: Adjacent lung exhibited a median of around 60 among the 100 most abundant tumor clones. T cell clonality was highest in uninvolved adjacent lung, above tumor.

The input for sequencing was peripheral blood mononuclear cells, taken before any cancer treatment. This TCR derives from a man aged 40 to 69 with stage III lung adenocarcinoma. V usage is TRBV28 and J usage is TRBJ2-1, with 12 nucleotides matching TRBD1. Here the CDR3 DNA reads TGTGCCAGCAACATTCGAGGGACAGGGGGCAACAATGAGCAGTTCTTC. Its translation: CASNIRGTGGNNEQFF.